A single count supports the clone carrying this T cell receptor (beta chain). The data belong to a study of T cell responses to AZD1222 COVID-19 vaccine. Assay used: immunoSEQ multiplex PCR; TCRdb lists only in-frame clones, some missing. The sample consists of around 94,000 clones, less than 85% of them appearing once. The CDR3 is 16 residues long. Germline values: CDR1 SEHNR, CDR2 FQNEAQ (reference sequence). Unmatched junction bases numbered 6, after V lost 4 bases and J lost 3 bases. This TCR came from an adult who received the AZD1222 COVID-19 vaccine. This chain joins TRBV7-9 and TRBJ2-1, with 10 bases fitting TRBD2. The sample was peripheral blood, taken 28 days after the second AZD1222 dose. The CDR3 here is CASSSHLAGDYNEQFF. The CDR3 DNA sequence: TGTGCCAGCAGCTCGCACCTAGCGGGAGACTACAATGAGCAGTTCTTC.